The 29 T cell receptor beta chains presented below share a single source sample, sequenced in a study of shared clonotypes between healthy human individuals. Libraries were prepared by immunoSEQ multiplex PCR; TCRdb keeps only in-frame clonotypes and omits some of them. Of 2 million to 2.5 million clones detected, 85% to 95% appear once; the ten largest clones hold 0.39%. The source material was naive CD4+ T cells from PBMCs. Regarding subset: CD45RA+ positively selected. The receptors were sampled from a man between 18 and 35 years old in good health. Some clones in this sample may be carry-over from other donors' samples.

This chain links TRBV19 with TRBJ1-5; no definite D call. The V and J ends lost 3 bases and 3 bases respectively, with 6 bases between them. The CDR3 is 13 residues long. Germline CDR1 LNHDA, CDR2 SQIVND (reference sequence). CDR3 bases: TGTGCCAGTAGTATGGTCATCAATCAGCCCCAGCATTTT. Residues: CASSMVINQPQHF.

In DNA, the CDR3 is TGTGCCAGCAGCTCTCCCCGACTAGCGGGATCAGCAGAGACCCAGTACTTC. Residues: CASSSPRLAGSAETQYF. V and J are TRBV7-8 and TRBJ2-5; 11 bases are shared with TRBD2. V lost 4 bases, J lost 4 bases, and 11 bases stayed unmatched. This CDR3 comprises 17 residues. The V gene's germline CDR1 is SGHVS and CDR2 FQNEAQ.

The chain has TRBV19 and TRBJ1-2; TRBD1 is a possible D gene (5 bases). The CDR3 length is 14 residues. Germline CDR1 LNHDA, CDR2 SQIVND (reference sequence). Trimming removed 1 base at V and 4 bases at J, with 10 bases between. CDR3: CASSIVGAPYGYTF. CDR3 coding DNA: TGTGCCAGTAGTATAGTCGGGGCTCCCTATGGCTACACCTTC.

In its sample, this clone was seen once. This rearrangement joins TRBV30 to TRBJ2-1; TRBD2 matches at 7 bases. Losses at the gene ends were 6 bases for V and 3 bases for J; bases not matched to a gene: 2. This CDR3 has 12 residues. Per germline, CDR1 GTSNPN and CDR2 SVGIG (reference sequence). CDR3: CACRDYYNEQFF. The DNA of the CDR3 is TGTGCCTGTCGGGACTACTACAATGAGCAGTTCTTC.

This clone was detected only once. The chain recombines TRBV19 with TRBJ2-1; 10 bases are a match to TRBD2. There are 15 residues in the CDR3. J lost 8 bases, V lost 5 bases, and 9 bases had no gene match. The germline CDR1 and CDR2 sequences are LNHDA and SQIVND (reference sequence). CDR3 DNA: TGTGCCAGTAGTTTTCTAGCGGGAGCGAAGTATGAGCAGTTCTTC. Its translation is CASSFLAGAKYEQFF. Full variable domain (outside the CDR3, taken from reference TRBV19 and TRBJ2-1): DGGITQSPKYLFRKEGQNVTLSCEQNLNHDAMYWYRQDPGQGLRLIYYSQIVNDFQKGDIAEGYSVSREKKESFPLTVTSAQKNPTAFYLCASSFLAGAKYEQFFGPGTRLTVL.

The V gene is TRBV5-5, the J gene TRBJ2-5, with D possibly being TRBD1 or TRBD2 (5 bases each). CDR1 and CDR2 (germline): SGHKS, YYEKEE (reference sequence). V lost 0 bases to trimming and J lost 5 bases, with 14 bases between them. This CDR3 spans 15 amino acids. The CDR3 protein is CASSLEPGTWETQYF. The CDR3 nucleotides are TGTGCCAGCAGCTTGGAGCCCGGGACCTGGGAGACCCAGTACTTC. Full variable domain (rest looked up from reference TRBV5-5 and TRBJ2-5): DAGVTQSPTHLIKTRGQQVTLRCSPISGHKSVSWYQQVLGQGPQFIFQYYEKEERGRGNFPDRFSARQFPNYSSELNVNALLLGDSALYLCASSLEPGTWETQYFGPGTRLLVL.

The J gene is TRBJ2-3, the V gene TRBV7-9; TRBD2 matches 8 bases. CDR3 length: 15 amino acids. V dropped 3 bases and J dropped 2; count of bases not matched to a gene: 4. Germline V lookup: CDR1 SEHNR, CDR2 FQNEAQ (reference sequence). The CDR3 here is CASSLASGHTDTQYF. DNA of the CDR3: TGTGCCAGCAGCTTGGCTAGCGGGCACACAGATACGCAGTATTTT.

Here the CDR3 reads CASSLDPVGQGAPEQFF. In nucleotides, the CDR3 is TGCGCCAGCAGCTTGGACCCCGTGGGACAGGGGGCTCCGGAGCAGTTCTTC. The rearrangement joins TRBV5-1 to TRBJ2-1; the match to TRBD1 covers 12 bases. Germline V gives CDR1 SGHRS, CDR2 YFSETQ. The length of the CDR3 is 17 residues. Losses at the gene ends were 0 bases for V and 10 bases for J; bases not matched to a gene: 11.

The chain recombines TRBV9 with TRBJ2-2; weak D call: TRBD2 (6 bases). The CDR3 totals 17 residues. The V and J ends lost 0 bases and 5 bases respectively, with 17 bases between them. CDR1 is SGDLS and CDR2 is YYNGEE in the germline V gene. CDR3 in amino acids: CASSVVWAPGSTGELFF. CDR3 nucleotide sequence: TGTGCCAGCAGCGTAGTATGGGCTCCCGGGAGTACCGGGGAGCTGTTTTTT.

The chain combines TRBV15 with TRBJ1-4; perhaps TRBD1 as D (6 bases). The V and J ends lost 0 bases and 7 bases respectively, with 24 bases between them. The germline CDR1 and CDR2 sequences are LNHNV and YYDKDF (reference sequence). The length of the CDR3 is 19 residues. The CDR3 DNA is TGTGCCACCAGCAGAGATAGGCCGAGACAGGCTCCAAGAGCTGAAAAACTGTTTTTT. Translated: CATSRDRPRQAPRAEKLFF.

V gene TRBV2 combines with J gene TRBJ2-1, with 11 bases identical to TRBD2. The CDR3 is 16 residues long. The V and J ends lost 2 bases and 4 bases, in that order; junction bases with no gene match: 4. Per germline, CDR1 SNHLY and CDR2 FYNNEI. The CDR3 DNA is TGTGCCAGCAGTGAACAGGGACTAGCGGCTTACAATGAGCAGTTCTTC. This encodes CASSEQGLAAYNEQFF.

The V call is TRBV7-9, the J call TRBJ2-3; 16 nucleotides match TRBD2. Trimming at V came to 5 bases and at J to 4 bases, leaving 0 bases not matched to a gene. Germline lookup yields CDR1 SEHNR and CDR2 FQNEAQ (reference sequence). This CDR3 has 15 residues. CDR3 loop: CASSGTSGRADTQYF. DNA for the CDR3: TGTGCCAGCAGCGGGACTAGCGGGAGGGCAGATACGCAGTATTTT.

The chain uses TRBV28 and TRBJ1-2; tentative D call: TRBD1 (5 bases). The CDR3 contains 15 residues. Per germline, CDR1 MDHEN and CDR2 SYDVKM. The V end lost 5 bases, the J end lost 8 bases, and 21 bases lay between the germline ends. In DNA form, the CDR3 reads TGTGCCAGCAGTAGTACCGGGACGGTGGTAGGAGGCTACACCTTC. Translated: CASSSTGTVVGGYTF.

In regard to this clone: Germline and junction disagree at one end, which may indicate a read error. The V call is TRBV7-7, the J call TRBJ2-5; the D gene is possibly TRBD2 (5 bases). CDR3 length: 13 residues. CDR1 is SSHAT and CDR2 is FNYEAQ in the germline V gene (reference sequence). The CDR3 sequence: CASSIAFQETQYF. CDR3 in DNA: TGTGCCAGCAGCATAGCGTTTCAAGAGACCCAGTACTTC. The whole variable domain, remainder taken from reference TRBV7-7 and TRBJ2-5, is GAGVSQSPRYKVTKRGQDVTLRCDPISSHATLYWYQQALGQGPEFLTYFNYEAQPDKSGLPSDRFSAERPEGSISTLTIQRTEQRDSAMYRCASSIAFQETQYFGPGTRLLVL.

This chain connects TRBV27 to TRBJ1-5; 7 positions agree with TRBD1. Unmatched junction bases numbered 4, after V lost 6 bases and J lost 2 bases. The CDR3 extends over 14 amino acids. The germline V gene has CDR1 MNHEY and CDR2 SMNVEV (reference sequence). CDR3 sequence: CASRSDRGNQPQHF. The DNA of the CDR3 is TGTGCCAGCAGGTCCGACAGGGGCAATCAGCCCCAGCATTTT.

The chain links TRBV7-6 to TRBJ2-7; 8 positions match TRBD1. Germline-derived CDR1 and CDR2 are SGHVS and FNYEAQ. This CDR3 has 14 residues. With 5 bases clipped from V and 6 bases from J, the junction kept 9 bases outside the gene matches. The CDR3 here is CASSPSSGQVEQYF. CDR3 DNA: TGTGCCAGCAGCCCGTCTTCGGGACAGGTCGAGCAGTACTTC.

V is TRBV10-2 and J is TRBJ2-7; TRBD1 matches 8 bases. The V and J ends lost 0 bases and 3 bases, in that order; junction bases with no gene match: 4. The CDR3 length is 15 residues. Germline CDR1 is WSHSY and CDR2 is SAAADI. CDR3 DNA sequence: TGCGCCAGCAGTGAGTCCCGACAGGGGAGCTACGAGCAGTACTTC. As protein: CASSESRQGSYEQYF.

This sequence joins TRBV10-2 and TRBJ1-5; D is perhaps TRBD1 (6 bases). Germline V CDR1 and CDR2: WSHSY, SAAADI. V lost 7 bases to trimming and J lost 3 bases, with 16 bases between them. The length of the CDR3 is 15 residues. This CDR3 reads CASMGAKGDNQPQHF. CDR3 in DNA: TGCGCCAGCATGGGGGCCAAGGGGGACAATCAGCCCCAGCATTTT.

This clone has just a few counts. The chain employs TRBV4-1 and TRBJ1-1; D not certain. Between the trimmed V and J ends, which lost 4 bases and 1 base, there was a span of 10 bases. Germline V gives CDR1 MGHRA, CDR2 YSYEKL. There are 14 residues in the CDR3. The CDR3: CASSPFPENTEAFF. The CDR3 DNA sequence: TGCGCCAGCAGCCCCTTTCCAGAGAACACTGAAGCTTTCTTT.

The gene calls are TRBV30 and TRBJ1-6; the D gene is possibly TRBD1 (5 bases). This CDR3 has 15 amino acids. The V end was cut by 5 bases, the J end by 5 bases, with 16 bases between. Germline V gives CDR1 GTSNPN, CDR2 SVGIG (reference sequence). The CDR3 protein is CAWAPKGRDNSPLHF. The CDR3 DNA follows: TGTGCCTGGGCCCCAAAGGGGAGGGATAATTCACCCCTCCACTTT.

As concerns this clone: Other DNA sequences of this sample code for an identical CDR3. CDR3 sequence: CASSVAGVGETQYF. The CDR3 nucleotides are TGTGCCAGCAGCGTAGCGGGGGTAGGGGAGACCCAGTACTTC. The chain combines TRBV9 with TRBJ2-5; possible D gene TRBD2, 6 bases. The germline V gene encodes CDR1 SGDLS and CDR2 YYNGEE. This CDR3 contains 14 residues. Trimming shortened V by 0 bases and J by 5 bases, and 11 bases separated the two germline ends.

The CDR3 coding sequence is TGTGCCAGCAGCTTAGGTCCGGGAGGGACCACCGGGGAGCTGTTTTTT. This gives the protein CASSLGPGGTTGELFF. V usage is TRBV7-3 and J usage is TRBJ2-2; 8 bases align to TRBD2. From germline, CDR1 is SGHTA and CDR2 FQGTGA. After removal of 2 bases from V and 4 bases from J, the junction contained 6 bases not matched to a gene. The CDR3 has 16 amino acids.

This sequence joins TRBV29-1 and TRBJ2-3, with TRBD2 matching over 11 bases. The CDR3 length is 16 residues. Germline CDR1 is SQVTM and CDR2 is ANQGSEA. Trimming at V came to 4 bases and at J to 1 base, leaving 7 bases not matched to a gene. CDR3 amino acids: CSVGGTSGLGTDTQYF. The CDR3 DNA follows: TGCAGCGTTGGCGGGACTAGCGGTCTTGGCACAGATACGCAGTATTTT.

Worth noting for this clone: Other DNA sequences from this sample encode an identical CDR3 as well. The CDR3 sequence: CASSYADRGEAFF. The CDR3, as DNA: TGTGCCAGCAGTTACGCGGACAGGGGTGAAGCTTTCTTT. The rearrangement joins TRBV6-5 to TRBJ1-1, with 9 bases matching TRBD1. CDR1 and CDR2 from the germline V gene are MNHEY and SVGAGI. The CDR3 consists of 13 residues. Losses at the gene ends were 2 bases for V and 7 bases for J; bases not matched to a gene: 2.

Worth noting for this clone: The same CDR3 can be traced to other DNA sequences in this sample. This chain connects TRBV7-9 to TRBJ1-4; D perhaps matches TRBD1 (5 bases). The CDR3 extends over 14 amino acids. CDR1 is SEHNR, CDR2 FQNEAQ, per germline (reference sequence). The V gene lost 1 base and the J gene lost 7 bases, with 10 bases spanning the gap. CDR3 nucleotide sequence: TGTGCCAGCAGCTTAGGGCAGGGTTTTGAAAAACTGTTTTTT. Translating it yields CASSLGQGFEKLFF.

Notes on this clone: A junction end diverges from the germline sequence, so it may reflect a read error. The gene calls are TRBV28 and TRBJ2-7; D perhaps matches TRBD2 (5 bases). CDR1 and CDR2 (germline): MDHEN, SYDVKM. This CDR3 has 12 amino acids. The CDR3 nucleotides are TGTGCCAGCAGTCTACCCTTTGGGAGCCTACATTTC. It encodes CASSLPFGSLHF.

Here the CDR3 reads CATRGRGLVTQYF. CDR3 coding DNA: TGTGCCACCAGGGGAAGGGGTTTGGTGACCCAGTACTTC. The chain employs TRBV15 and TRBJ2-5; possibly TRBD1 for D (5 bases). The CDR3 extends over 13 amino acids. CDR1 and CDR2 from the germline V gene are LNHNV and YYDKDF (reference sequence). V lost 6 bases and J 7 bases, leaving 15 bases between the germline ends.

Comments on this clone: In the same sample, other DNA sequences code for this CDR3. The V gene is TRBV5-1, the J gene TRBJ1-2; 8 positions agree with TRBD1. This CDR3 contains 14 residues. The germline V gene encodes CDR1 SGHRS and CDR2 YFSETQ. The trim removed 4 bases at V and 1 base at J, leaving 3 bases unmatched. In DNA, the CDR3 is TGCGCCAGCAGCCCCACAGGGGGTAACTATGGCTACACCTTC. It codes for CASSPTGGNYGYTF.

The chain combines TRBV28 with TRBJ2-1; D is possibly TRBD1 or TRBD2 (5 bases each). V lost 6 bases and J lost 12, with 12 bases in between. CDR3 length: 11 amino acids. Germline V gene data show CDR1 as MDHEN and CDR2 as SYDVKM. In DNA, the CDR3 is TGTGCCAGCAGAAGAAAGGGGACGCAGTTCTTC. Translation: CASRRKGTQFF.